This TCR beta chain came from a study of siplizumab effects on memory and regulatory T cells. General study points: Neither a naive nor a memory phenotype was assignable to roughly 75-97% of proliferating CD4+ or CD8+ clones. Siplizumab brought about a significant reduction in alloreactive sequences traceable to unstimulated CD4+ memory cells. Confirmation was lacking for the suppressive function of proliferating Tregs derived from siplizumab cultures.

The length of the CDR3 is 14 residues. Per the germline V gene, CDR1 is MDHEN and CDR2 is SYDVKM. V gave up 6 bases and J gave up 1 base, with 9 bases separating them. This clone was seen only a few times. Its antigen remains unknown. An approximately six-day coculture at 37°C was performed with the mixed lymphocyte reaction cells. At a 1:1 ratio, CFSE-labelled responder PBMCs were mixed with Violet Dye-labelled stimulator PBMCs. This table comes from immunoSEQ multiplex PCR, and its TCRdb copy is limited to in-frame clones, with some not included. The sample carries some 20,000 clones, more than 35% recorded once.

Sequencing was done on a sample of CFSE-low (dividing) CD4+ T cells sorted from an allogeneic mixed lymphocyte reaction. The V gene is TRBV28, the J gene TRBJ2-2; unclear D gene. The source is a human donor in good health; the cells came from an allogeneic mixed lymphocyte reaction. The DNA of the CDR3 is TGTGCCAGCAGGCCATCAGGGAACACCGGGGAGCTGTTTTTT. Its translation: CASRPSGNTGELFF.